These T cell receptor beta chains were read from a single sample in a study of beta chain features in type 1 diabetes. The protocol was immunoSEQ multiplex PCR, while the TCRdb copy is restricted to in-frame clones and leaves out a portion. In the table there are fewer than 500,000 clones, about 15% of which are singletons. The source material was naive CD4+ T cells from blood. The receptors here all came from a man aged 30 to 39 in good health. The CDR3 runs from the conserved cysteine through the conserved F or W. Fields, in order: J gene, D gene, V gene, clone size, CDR3 protein, CDR3 DNA. The D gene is left open where the match is weak. Clone size is given for some rows only: seen once, a few or many times, or a class if the clone is expanded.

>TRBJ2-6|NA|TRBV7-2|few
CASSPQEAGANVLTF
TGTGCCAGCAGCCCACAGGAGGCCGGGGCCAACGTCCTGACTTTC
>TRBJ2-1|TRBD2|TRBV7-3|NA
CASSLFASGRSYNEQFF
TGTGCCAGCAGCTTATTTGCTAGCGGGAGATCCTACAATGAGCAGTTCTTC
>TRBJ1-1|NA|TRBV9|few
CASSLGTKNTEAFF
TGTGCCAGCAGCCTTGGGACAAAGAACACTGAAGCTTTCTTT
>TRBJ2-5|NA|TRBV7-6|few
CASSSTANPETQYF
TGTGCCAGCAGCTCCACAGCAAACCCAGAGACCCAGTACTTC
>TRBJ1-5|NA|TRBV7-2|NA
CASSLRGNQPQHF
TGTGCCAGCAGCTTAAGGGGCAATCAGCCCCAGCATTTT
>TRBJ1-2|NA|TRBV6-5|few
CASSYAEVNYGYTF
TGTGCCAGCAGTTACGCGGAGGTTAACTATGGCTACACCTTC
>TRBJ2-1|TRBD2|TRBV7-9|few
CASSFLAGGHNEQFF
TGTGCCAGCAGCTTCCTAGCGGGAGGGCACAATGAGCAGTTCTTC
>TRBJ2-7|NA|TRBV1|NA
CTSKRDRAYEQYF
TGCACCAGCAAAAGGGACAGAGCCTACGAGCAGTACTTC
>TRBJ2-1|NA|TRBV9|few
CASRGGEQFF
TGTGCCAGCAGGGGCGGAGAGCAGTTCTTC
>TRBJ2-7|NA|TRBV18|few
CASSLQDSYEQYF
TGTGCCAGCTCACTACAGGACAGCTACGAGCAGTACTTC
>TRBJ2-3|NA|TRBV7-2|NA
CATNLGGVSSDTQYF
TGTGCCACCAACCTGGGGGGCGTAAGTTCAGATACGCAGTATTTT
>TRBJ1-2|TRBD1|TRBV7-2|few
CASSSRQGRPDGYTF
TGTGCCAGCAGCTCCCGACAGGGGCGACCCGATGGCTACACCTTC
>TRBJ2-1|TRBD2|TRBV5-1|few
CASSLSLAATYNEQFF
TGCGCCAGCAGCTTGTCACTAGCGGCAACCTACAATGAGCAGTTCTTC
>TRBJ1-1|NA|TRBV7-9|NA
CASSRRAENTEAFF
TGTGCCAGCAGCCGGAGGGCAGAAAACACTGAAGCTTTCTTT
>TRBJ2-5|NA|TRBV29-1|few
CSVEGGPLITQETQYF
TGCAGCGTTGAAGGGGGGCCACTCATTACCCAAGAGACCCAGTACTTC
>TRBJ2-1|TRBD1|TRBV13|NA
CASSFLATRDRGDNEQFF
TGTGCCAGCAGCTTCCTTGCTACAAGGGACAGGGGTGACAATGAGCAGTTCTTC
>TRBJ2-1|NA|TRBV6-5|few
CASSYSRFGSYNEQFF
TGTGCCAGCAGTTACTCTCGGTTTGGGTCCTACAATGAGCAGTTCTTC
>TRBJ1-2|TRBD1|TRBV27|few
CASSGSGGYGYTF
TGTGCCAGCAGTGGGTCAGGGGGCTATGGCTACACCTTC
>TRBJ2-5|NA|TRBV7-9|few
CASSLATGYQETQYF
TGTGCCAGCAGCTTAGCGACAGGATACCAAGAGACCCAGTACTTC
>TRBJ2-7|NA|TRBV2|NA
CATALREGAYEQYF
TGTGCCACTGCCCTCAGGGAGGGGGCCTACGAGCAGTACTTC
>TRBJ2-2|NA|TRBV11-2|NA
CASSLIPRTGELFF
TGTGCCAGCAGCTTAATTCCCCGCACCGGGGAGCTGTTTTTT
>TRBJ1-1|NA|TRBV5-1|NA
CASHRGDRGRTEAFF
TGCGCCAGCCACCGGGGCGATCGAGGGCGCACTGAAGCTTTCTTT
>TRBJ1-2|NA|TRBV4-1|NA
CASSQLIRDTANYGYTF
TGCGCCAGCAGCCAACTTATCCGGGACACAGCTAACTATGGCTACACCTTC
>TRBJ2-3|NA|TRBV29-1|NA
CSVAGPSTDTQYF
TGCAGCGTTGCTGGCCCTAGCACAGATACGCAGTATTTT
>TRBJ2-3|NA|TRBV4-3|few
CASSLSGTGTDTQYF
TGCGCCAGCAGCCTCTCAGGGACGGGTACAGATACGCAGTATTTT
>TRBJ2-4|NA|TRBV5-1|NA
CASSLGPGVLAKNIQYF
TGCGCCAGCAGCTTGGGGCCGGGGGTACTAGCCAAAAACATTCAGTACTTC
>TRBJ2-7|NA|TRBV7-2|few
CASSLVAPYEQYF
TGTGCCAGCAGCTTAGTTGCACCCTACGAGCAGTACTTC
>TRBJ1-5|NA|TRBV29-1|few
CSVAGTEINQPQHF
TGCAGCGTAGCCGGGACCGAGATCAATCAGCCCCAGCATTTT
>TRBJ2-5|NA|TRBV18|NA
CASSFDQETQYF
TGTGCCAGCTCGTTCGACCAAGAGACCCAGTACTTC
>TRBJ2-1|NA|TRBV30|few
CAWSVGGSIDEQFF
TGTGCCTGGAGTGTAGGTGGGAGTATCGATGAGCAGTTCTTC
>TRBJ1-2|TRBD1|TRBV9|NA
CASSARQGAYGYTF
TGTGCCAGCAGCGCCAGACAGGGTGCATATGGCTACACCTTC
>TRBJ2-3|NA|TRBV4-3|few
CASSQYSEGADTQYF
TGCGCCAGCAGCCAGTATTCGGAGGGTGCAGATACGCAGTATTTT
>TRBJ2-3|NA|TRBV4-1|few
CASSPPSTDTQYF
TGCGCCAGCAGCCCCCCTAGCACAGATACGCAGTATTTT
>TRBJ2-7|TRBD1|TRBV2|NA
CASSRDRSYEQYF
TGTGCCAGCAGTAGGGACAGGAGCTACGAGCAGTACTTC
>TRBJ1-1|NA|TRBV30|NA
CAWSPGRLAFF
TGTGCCTGGAGTCCAGGGAGGCTCGCTTTCTTT
>TRBJ2-1|TRBD2|TRBV5-4|few
CASTPGLANEQFF
TGTGCCAGCACTCCGGGACTAGCGAATGAGCAGTTCTTC
>TRBJ2-3|TRBD2|TRBV6-1|NA
CASKGLAGHTDTQYF
TGTGCCAGCAAGGGTCTAGCGGGGCACACAGATACGCAGTATTTT
>TRBJ1-2|TRBD1|TRBV4-1|NA
CASSQDRNRGSYGYTF
TGCGCCAGCAGCCAAGATAGGAACAGGGGTAGCTATGGCTACACCTTC
>TRBJ2-1|NA|TRBV2|NA
CASSVGDYNEQFF
TGTGCCAGCAGTGTCGGGGACTACAATGAGCAGTTCTTC
>TRBJ2-3|TRBD2|TRBV7-3|NA
CASSPGTSGRTDTQYF
TGTGCCAGCAGCCCAGGGACTAGTGGTCGCACAGATACGCAGTATTTT
>TRBJ2-2|TRBD1|TRBV4-3|NA
CATKTGLVTGELFF
TGCGCCACTAAGACAGGGTTGGTCACCGGGGAGCTGTTTTTT
>TRBJ1-1|NA|TRBV25-1|once
CASSEFVDINEAFF
TGTGCCAGCAGTGAATTTGTGGACATTAATGAAGCTTTCTTT
>TRBJ2-3|TRBD2|TRBV6-5|few
CASRPSGDSTDTQYF
TGTGCCAGCAGGCCCAGCGGGGATAGCACAGATACGCAGTATTTT
>TRBJ2-3|NA|TRBV7-2|few
CASSFVDTQYF
TGTGCCAGCAGCTTCGTGGATACGCAGTATTTT
>TRBJ2-2|NA|TRBV7-9|NA
CASSFTGELFF
TGTGCCAGCAGTTTCACCGGGGAGCTGTTTTTT
>TRBJ1-1|NA|TRBV6-5|NA
CASSEVIRATEAFF
TGTGCCAGCAGTGAGGTCATCAGAGCCACTGAAGCTTTCTTT
>TRBJ1-1|TRBD1|TRBV7-3|few
CASSKGQRAEAFF
TGTGCCAGCAGCAAGGGACAGCGGGCTGAAGCTTTCTTT
>TRBJ2-3|TRBD2|TRBV15|few
CATRASGGARDTQYF
TGTGCCACCAGGGCTAGCGGGGGGGCCCGAGATACGCAGTATTTT
>TRBJ2-3|NA|TRBV9|NA
CASSVVGSRLTDTQYF
TGTGCCAGCAGCGTAGTAGGCTCCCGGCTTACAGATACGCAGTATTTT
>TRBJ1-2|NA|TRBV4-3|few
CASSQDIRTAPYGYTF
TGCGCCAGCAGCCAAGATATCAGGACAGCCCCCTATGGCTACACCTTC
>TRBJ2-4|TRBD1|TRBV29-1|NA
CSVRTGRNIQYF
TGCAGCGTAAGGACAGGACGAAACATTCAGTACTTC
>TRBJ2-5|NA|TRBV4-1|NA
CASSQDVSGTPQETQYF
TGCGCCAGCAGCCAAGATGTTAGCGGAACACCCCAAGAGACCCAGTACTTC
>TRBJ2-3|NA|TRBV5-1|few
CASSRVRSTDTQYF
TGCGCCAGCAGTCGGGTGAGAAGCACAGATACGCAGTATTTT